The rows below give T cell receptor beta chains drawn from one sample of a study of shared clonotypes between healthy human individuals. The table came from immunoSEQ multiplex PCR; TCRdb's copy has only in-frame clones and leaves some out. The sample carries 950,000 to 1,300,000 clones, under 80% recorded once. The specimen was memory CD4+ T cells sorted from blood. These receptors came from a man between 18 and 29 years old in good health. The CDR3 runs from the conserved cysteine through the conserved F or W. The order of the fields is V gene, clone size, J gene, D gene, CDR3 DNA, CDR3 protein. D genes are given only for firm matches. Size is omitted from some rows. Given values are once, few, many or a class for expanded clones.

TRBV2	.	TRBJ2-4	.	TGTGCCAGCAGTGAAGGGACACAAAGGATTCAGTACTTC	CASSEGTQRIQYF
TRBV10-3	.	TRBJ2-5	TRBD2	TGTGCCATCAGTGAGATGGGGGGGAGGGAGACCCAGTACTTC	CAISEMGGRETQYF
TRBV6-5	.	TRBJ2-7	.	TGTGCCAGCAGTCCCGGCGGGGCTACCTCCTACGAGCAGTACTTC	CASSPGGATSYEQYF
TRBV6-5	once	TRBJ2-7	TRBD2	TGTGCCAGCAAAACACCGGGACTAGCCAACGAGCAGTACTTC	CASKTPGLANEQYF
TRBV18	.	TRBJ2-1	.	TGTGCCAGCTCACCAAAAATTGGGGGGCATGAGCAGTTCTTC	CASSPKIGGHEQFF
TRBV6-4	.	TRBJ1-1	TRBD1	TGTACCAGCAGTGACTATAACAACTACCCTTGGGACAGGGAAGCTTTCTTT	CTSSDYNNYPWDREAFF
TRBV28	.	TRBJ1-5	TRBD1	TGTGCCAGCAGTTTAGTCAGGGGGGGCAATCAGCCCCAGCATTTT	CASSLVRGGNQPQHF
TRBV5-1	.	TRBJ2-3	TRBD2	TGCGCCAGCAGCTTGACTAGCGGGGGACATACGCAGTATTTT	CASSLTSGGHTQYF
TRBV27	.	TRBJ2-7	.	TGTGCCAGCAGTCCGTTAATATCAGGGACCTACGAGCAGTACTTC	CASSPLISGTYEQYF
TRBV7-9	.	TRBJ2-7	.	TGTGCCAGCAGCCCCCTCCGGGGGGAGCAGTACTTC	CASSPLRGEQYF
TRBV2	.	TRBJ2-7	.	TGTGCCAGCAGGACGGGTTCCAAGCAGTACTTC	CASRTGSKQYF
TRBV6-5	.	TRBJ1-4	.	TGTGCCAGCAGTTACTACAGGCGCGGTAATGAAAAACTGTTTTTT	CASSYYRRGNEKLFF